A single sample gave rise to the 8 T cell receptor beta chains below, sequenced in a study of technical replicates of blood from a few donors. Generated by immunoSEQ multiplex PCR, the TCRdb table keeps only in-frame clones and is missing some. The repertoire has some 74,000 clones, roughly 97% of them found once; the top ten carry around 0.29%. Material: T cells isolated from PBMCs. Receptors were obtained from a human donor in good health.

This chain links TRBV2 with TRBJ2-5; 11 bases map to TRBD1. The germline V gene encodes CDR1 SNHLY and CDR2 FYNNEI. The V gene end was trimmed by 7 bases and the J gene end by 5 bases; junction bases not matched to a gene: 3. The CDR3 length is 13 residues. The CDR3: CASTRTGGETQYF. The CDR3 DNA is TGTGCCAGCACCCGGACAGGGGGCGAGACCCAGTACTTC.

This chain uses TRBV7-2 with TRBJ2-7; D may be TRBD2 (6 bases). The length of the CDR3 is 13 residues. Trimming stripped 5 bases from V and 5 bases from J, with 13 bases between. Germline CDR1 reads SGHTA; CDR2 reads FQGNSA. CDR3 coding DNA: TGTGCCAGCAGCCATGGAGGCGGGAACGAGCAGTACTTC. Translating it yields CASSHGGGNEQYF.

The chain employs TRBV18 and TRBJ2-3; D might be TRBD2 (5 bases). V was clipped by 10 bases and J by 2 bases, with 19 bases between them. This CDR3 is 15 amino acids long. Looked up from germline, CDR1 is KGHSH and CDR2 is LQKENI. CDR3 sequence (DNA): TGTGCCACCCTTCAGGACGGGATTACCACAGATACGCAGTATTTT. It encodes CATLQDGITTDTQYF.

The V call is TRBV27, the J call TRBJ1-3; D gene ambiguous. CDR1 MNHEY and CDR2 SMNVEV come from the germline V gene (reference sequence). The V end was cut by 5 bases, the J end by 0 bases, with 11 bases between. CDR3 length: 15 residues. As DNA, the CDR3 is TGTGCCAGCAGTCCGAGGCTGTTCTCTGGAAACACCATATATTTT. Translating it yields CASSPRLFSGNTIYF.

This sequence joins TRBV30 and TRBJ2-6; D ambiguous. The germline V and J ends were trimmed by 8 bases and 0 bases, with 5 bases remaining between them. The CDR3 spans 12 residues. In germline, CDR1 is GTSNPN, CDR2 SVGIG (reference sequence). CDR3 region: CAAGSGANVLTF. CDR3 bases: TGTGCCGCCGGCTCTGGGGCCAACGTCCTGACTTTC.

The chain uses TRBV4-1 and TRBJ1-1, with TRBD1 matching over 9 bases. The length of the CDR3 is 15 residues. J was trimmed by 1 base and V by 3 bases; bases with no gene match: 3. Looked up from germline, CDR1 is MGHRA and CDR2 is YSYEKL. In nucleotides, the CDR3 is TGCGCCAGCAGCCACACACAGGGGGCGAACACTGAAGCTTTCTTT. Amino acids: CASSHTQGANTEAFF.

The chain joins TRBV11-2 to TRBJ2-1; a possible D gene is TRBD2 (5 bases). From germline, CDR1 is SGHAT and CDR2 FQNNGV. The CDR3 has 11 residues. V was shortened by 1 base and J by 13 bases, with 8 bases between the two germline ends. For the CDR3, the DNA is TGTGCCAGCAGCTTAGGACTAACTCAGTTCTTC. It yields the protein CASSLGLTQFF.

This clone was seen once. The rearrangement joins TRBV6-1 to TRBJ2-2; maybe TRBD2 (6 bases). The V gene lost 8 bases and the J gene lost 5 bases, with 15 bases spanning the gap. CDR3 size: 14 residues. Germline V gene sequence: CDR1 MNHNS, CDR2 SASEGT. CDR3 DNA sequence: TGTGCCAGCTCCCGGGACTTGTATACCGGGGAGCTGTTTTTT. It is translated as CASSRDLYTGELFF.